The 14 T cell receptor beta chains below were found in one sample sequenced in a study of T cell changes during pregnancy in multiple sclerosis. The data were produced by immunoSEQ multiplex PCR, yet TCRdb's version contains in-frame clones alone and is incomplete. This sample has tens of thousands of clones, with roughly 94% found just once. The sequencing used peripheral blood, collected in the first trimester of pregnancy. The receptors come from a female donor in good health, enrolled as a control in a pregnancy study.

This chain joins TRBV5-8 and TRBJ2-6; D is uncertain. Trimming stripped 0 bases from V and 3 bases from J, with 7 bases between. Per germline, CDR1 SGHTS and CDR2 YDEGEE. This CDR3 spans 15 amino acids. The DNA of the CDR3 is TGTGCCAGCAGCTTGGTATCGGGTGGGGCCAACGTCCTGACTTTC. Its protein is CASSLVSGGANVLTF.

The chain links TRBV5-1 to TRBJ1-2; D might be TRBD1 (5 bases). V lost 4 bases and J 6 bases, leaving 19 bases between the germline ends. Germline CDR1 is SGHRS and CDR2 is YFSETQ. The CDR3 spans 15 residues. CDR3 DNA sequence: TGCGCCAGCAGCGATGGGACTAGAGCAGTTAATGGCTACACCTTC. Its translation: CASSDGTRAVNGYTF. Full variable domain (remainder filled in from reference TRBV5-1 and TRBJ1-2): KAGVTQTPRYLIKTRGQQVTLSCSPISGHRSVSWYQQTPGQGLQFLFEYFSETQRNKGNFPGRFSGRQFSNSRSEMNVSTLELGDSALYLCASSDGTRAVNGYTFGSGTRLTVV.

V is TRBV7-2 and J is TRBJ2-1, with TRBD2 matching 14 bases. CDR3 length: 16 residues. After removal of 1 base from V and 8 bases from J, the junction contained 4 bases not matched to a gene. Germline CDR1 reads SGHTA; CDR2 reads FQGNSA. CDR3 protein: CASSLVTSGGAYEQFF. CDR3 in DNA: TGTGCCAGCAGCTTAGTGACTAGCGGGGGGGCCTATGAGCAGTTCTTC.

This clone was observed a single time. The chain recombines TRBV6-4 with TRBJ2-2; D is unclear. The germline V gene has CDR1 MRHNA and CDR2 SNTAGT. Trimming stripped 6 bases from V and 5 bases from J, with 10 bases between. The CDR3 totals 13 residues. Written as DNA, the CDR3 is TGTGCCAGCAGGGGCCAGAGTACCGGGGAGCTGTTTTTT. This encodes CASRGQSTGELFF.

The rearrangement joins TRBV6-5 to TRBJ2-1; 10 bases map to TRBD2. The germline CDR1 and CDR2 sequences are MNHEY and SVGAGI. The CDR3 covers 14 residues. V lost 2 bases to trimming and J lost 9 bases; unmatched junction nucleotides: 4. The CDR3 region has the DNA TGTGCCAGCAGTTACGCCGGACTAGCGGCTGAGCAGTTCTTC. It encodes CASSYAGLAAEQFF.

The chain combines TRBV11-2 with TRBJ1-5; D might be TRBD1 (5 bases). CDR1 and CDR2 from the germline V gene are SGHAT and FQNNGV. V lost 4 bases and J lost 1, with 11 bases in between. The CDR3 is made up of 15 amino acids. CDR3 in amino acids: CASSYSGSSNQPQHF. The CDR3 DNA is TGTGCCAGCAGCTATTCAGGGTCAAGCAATCAGCCCCAGCATTTT.

In this sample, this clone turned up a few times. V gene TRBV6-6 combines with J gene TRBJ2-1; 10 bases fit TRBD2. The germline V gene has CDR1 MNHNY and CDR2 SVGAGI (reference sequence). Trimming at V came to 7 bases and at J to 6 bases, leaving 6 bases not matched to a gene. This CDR3 has 14 residues. CDR3 residues: CASTGLAASNEQFF. The CDR3 DNA reads as TGTGCCAGCACCGGACTAGCGGCCTCCAATGAGCAGTTCTTC.

The CDR3 nucleotides are TGCGCCAGCAGCTCAGGGGATGGCGCTGAAGCTTTCTTT. Translation gives CASSSGDGAEAFF. This chain links TRBV5-1 with TRBJ1-1; D might be TRBD1 (6 bases). The V and J ends lost 3 bases and 6 bases respectively, with 12 bases between them. This CDR3 region has 13 residues. Germline V gene sequence: CDR1 SGHRS, CDR2 YFSETQ. The full variable domain, in which reference TRBV5-1 and TRBJ1-1 provide the parts outside the CDR3, is KAGVTQTPRYLIKTRGQQVTLSCSPISGHRSVSWYQQTPGQGLQFLFEYFSETQRNKGNFPGRFSGRQFSNSRSEMNVSTLELGDSALYLCASSSGDGAEAFFGQGTRLTVV.

The gene calls are TRBV30 and TRBJ2-3; 13 nucleotides align to TRBD2. In germline, CDR1 is GTSNPN, CDR2 SVGIG (reference sequence). The V segment lost 2 bases and the J segment 5 bases; nucleotides outside the gene matches: 7. The CDR3 runs to 16 residues. The CDR3 is CAWSLLAGGSGDTQYF. The CDR3 DNA sequence: TGTGCCTGGAGTTTACTAGCGGGAGGGTCAGGAGATACGCAGTATTTT.

The V and J genes are TRBV7-2 and TRBJ2-2; D ambiguous. Germline V lookup: CDR1 SGHTA, CDR2 FQGNSA. Trimming took off 3 bases at V and 6 bases at J, with 5 bases between the two ends. The CDR3 loop spans 12 amino acids. CDR3 sequence: CASSFTAGELFF. The DNA for the CDR3 is TGTGCCAGCAGCTTCACGGCCGGGGAGCTGTTTTTT.

The chain carries TRBV30 and TRBJ2-1; 9 bases map to TRBD2. The CDR3 extends over 15 amino acids. Trimming removed 2 bases from V and 8 bases from J; junction bases left unmatched: 10. CDR1 GTSNPN and CDR2 SVGIG come from the germline V gene (reference sequence). The DNA of the CDR3 is TGTGCCTGGAGTCCCCCCCGCGGGAGGGCCGATGAGCAGTTCTTC. Translating gives CAWSPPRGRADEQFF.

V usage is TRBV9 and J usage is TRBJ1-1; TRBD1 might be the D (6 bases). The CDR3 covers 15 residues. Germline CDR1 is SGDLS and CDR2 is YYNGEE. V lost 4 bases and J lost 1, with 14 bases in between. CDR3 region: CASSSRRGKNTEAFF. CDR3 bases: TGTGCCAGCAGCTCCCGTAGGGGGAAGAACACTGAAGCTTTCTTT.

The chain carries TRBV11-2 and TRBJ1-1, with a tentative D call TRBD1 (5 bases). There are 14 residues in the CDR3. CDR1 is SGHAT and CDR2 is FQNNGV in the germline V gene. V lost 1 base and J lost 5, with 11 bases in between. In nucleotides, the CDR3 is TGTGCCAGCAGCTTAGGGGGCGCGATGACTGAAGCTTTCTTT. This encodes CASSLGGAMTEAFF.

Only one count was recorded for this clone. CDR3 bases: TGTGCCGCGGAACATAACACCGGGGAGCTGTTTTTT. Amino acids: CAAEHNTGELFF. This chain uses TRBV27 with TRBJ2-2; D gene uncertain. CDR1 and CDR2 from the germline V gene are MNHEY and SMNVEV (reference sequence). The CDR3 totals 12 residues. Trimming removed 11 bases at V and 2 bases at J, with 9 bases between.